These T cell receptor beta chains were read from a single sample in a study of OX40 agonist ivuxolimab in advanced cancers. TCRdb keeps only in-frame clones here, not all; method: immunoSEQ multiplex PCR. The table lists roughly 89,000 clones, approximately 91% of them singletons. The source material was CD4+ or CD8+ T cells sorted from blood, sampled in a trial of the OX40 agonist ivuxolimab. These receptors were taken from an adult with an advanced solid tumor such as melanoma, head and neck, liver or kidney cancer. Each CDR3 is given with its conserved first and last residue. A D gene is named only where the DNA matches it firmly. Part of the rows lack a size; the others show once, few, many or a class for expanded clones.

j_call v_call d_call clone_size cdr3_aa cdr3_nt
TRBJ2-2 TRBV18 TRBD1 NA CASSLGQSTGELFF TGTGCCAGCTCGCTGGGACAGAGCACCGGGGAGCTGTTTTTT
TRBJ1-5 TRBV7-2 TRBD1 NA CASSLRDSNQPQHF TGTGCCAGCAGCCTCCGGGACAGTAATCAGCCCCAGCATTTT
TRBJ1-3 TRBV5-1 NA NA CASSLEAGRGNTIYF TGCGCCAGCAGCTTGGAGGCAGGGCGGGGAAACACCATATATTTT
TRBJ1-2 TRBV5-4 NA NA CASSEVGQGNYGYTF TGTGCCAGCAGTGAGGTTGGTCAGGGGAACTATGGCTACACCTTC
TRBJ2-6 TRBV6-1 NA NA CASSEVLGSGANVLTF TGTGCCAGCAGTGAAGTGCTGGGATCTGGGGCCAACGTCCTGACTTTC
TRBJ2-5 TRBV6-1 NA NA CASSEGPVAETQYF TGTGCCAGCAGTGAAGGGCCGGTGGCGGAGACCCAGTACTTC
TRBJ1-5 TRBV4-1 NA few CASSLQVGNQPQHF TGCGCCAGCAGCCTCCAAGTAGGGAATCAGCCCCAGCATTTT
TRBJ2-3 TRBV7-2 TRBD2 NA CASSLDAGAVTDTQYF TGTGCCAGCAGCTTAGACGCGGGAGCGGTAACAGATACGCAGTATTTT
TRBJ1-2 TRBV7-9 TRBD1 NA CASSLARGQGASHNYGYTF TGTGCCAGCAGCTTAGCACGGGGACAGGGGGCGAGTCACAACTATGGCTACACCTTC
TRBJ1-5 TRBV9 NA NA CASSVGTVSQPQHF TGTGCCAGCAGCGTAGGGACAGTCTCTCAGCCCCAGCATTTT
TRBJ2-3 TRBV12-2 NA NA CASRLGTPGRTDTQYF TGTGCAAGTCGCTTAGGGACTCCGGGGCGCACAGATACGCAGTATTTT
TRBJ2-4 TRBV28 NA NA CASPGAAKNIQYF TGTGCCAGTCCGGGGGCAGCCAAAAACATTCAGTACTTC
TRBJ2-3 TRBV6-1 NA NA CASRLPSTAADTQYF TGTGCCAGCAGACTCCCCTCTACGGCTGCAGATACGCAGTATTTT
TRBJ2-7 TRBV6-5 TRBD2 NA CASRSSGRPEQYF TGTGCCAGCAGGAGTAGCGGGAGGCCCGAGCAGTACTTC
TRBJ2-5 TRBV7-8 TRBD2 once CASSLAGLAGGPALQETQYF TGTGCCAGCAGCTTAGCGGGACTAGCGGGAGGGCCGGCATTACAAGAGACCCAGTACTTC
TRBJ2-1 TRBV7-9 TRBD2 NA CASSMGLAGVNEQFF TGTGCCAGCAGCATGGGACTAGCGGGAGTTAATGAGCAGTTCTTC
TRBJ2-1 TRBV7-9 NA NA CASSPWGSRDEQFF TGTGCCAGCAGCCCCTGGGGGTCAAGGGATGAGCAGTTCTTC
TRBJ2-7 TRBV21-1 NA once CASSKVRGRWAYEQYF TGTGCCAGCAGCAAAGTCCGAGGACGGTGGGCCTACGAGCAGTACTTC
TRBJ2-3 TRBV11-2 NA NA CASSSGADTQYF TGTGCCAGCAGCTCGGGAGCAGATACGCAGTATTTT
TRBJ2-3 TRBV6-4 TRBD2 NA CASSEGLAATDTQYF TGTGCCAGCAGTGAAGGACTAGCGGCTACAGATACGCAGTATTTT
TRBJ2-5 TRBV9 NA NA CASSATGHPEETQYF TGTGCCAGCAGCGCCACGGGACACCCCGAAGAGACCCAGTACTTC
TRBJ2-7 TRBV28 NA NA CASRAPGSSYEQYF TGTGCCAGCAGAGCCCCAGGAAGCTCCTACGAGCAGTACTTC
TRBJ1-5 TRBV28 NA NA CASSLNQPQHF TGTGCCAGCAGTCTCAATCAGCCCCAGCATTTT
TRBJ2-1 TRBV5-8 TRBD2 NA CAYRTSGIGNEQFF TGTGCCTACCGGACTAGCGGGATTGGGAATGAGCAGTTCTTC
TRBJ2-3 TRBV4-3 TRBD1 NA CASSQVPGQGHTQYF TGCGCCAGCAGCCAAGTCCCGGGACAGGGGCATACGCAGTATTTT
TRBJ1-4 TRBV27 NA NA CASRGDGATNEKLFF TGTGCCAGCAGGGGCGATGGGGCAACTAATGAAAAACTGTTTTTT
TRBJ2-3 TRBV5-1 TRBD1 NA CASSFGQGFFQGTDTQYF TGCGCCAGCAGCTTCGGACAGGGATTCTTCCAAGGCACAGATACGCAGTATTTT
TRBJ2-7 TRBV23-1 TRBD1 NA CASSPTGTGRGYEQYF TGCGCCAGCAGTCCGACCGGGACAGGGAGAGGGTACGAGCAGTACTTC
TRBJ1-4 TRBV9 NA NA CASSVGGASNEKLFF TGTGCCAGCAGCGTAGGGGGGGCAAGTAATGAAAAACTGTTTTTT
TRBJ2-3 TRBV7-2 TRBD2 NA CASSLSGGRSDTQYF TGTGCCAGCAGCTTATCCGGCGGGAGGTCAGATACGCAGTATTTT
TRBJ2-1 TRBV7-9 NA NA CASSLASYNEQFF TGTGCCAGCAGCTTAGCCTCCTACAATGAGCAGTTCTTC
TRBJ2-3 TRBV5-5 NA NA CASSLEERRTDTQYF TGTGCCAGCAGCTTGGAGGAGCGGCGCACAGATACGCAGTATTTT
TRBJ2-1 TRBV7-2 NA NA CASSFTNEQFF TGTGCCAGCAGCTTTACAAATGAGCAGTTCTTC
TRBJ2-5 TRBV5-4 TRBD2 once CASSNRLAGGETQYF TGTGCCAGCAGCAACCGACTAGCGGGAGGAGAGACCCAGTACTTC
TRBJ1-5 TRBV27 TRBD1 NA CASSPDRGNQPQHF TGTGCCAGCAGTCCAGACAGGGGTAATCAGCCCCAGCATTTT
TRBJ2-1 TRBV29-1 TRBD2 NA CSVDTIAGRYNEQFF TGCAGCGTAGACACTATAGCGGGTCGATACAATGAGCAGTTCTTC
TRBJ2-1 TRBV7-3 TRBD2 NA CASSLAGTSSYNEQFF TGTGCCAGCAGCTTAGCCGGGACTAGTTCCTACAATGAGCAGTTCTTC
TRBJ1-1 TRBV6-1 TRBD1 NA CASSDRDSVTEAFF TGTGCCAGCAGTGATCGGGACAGCGTCACTGAAGCTTTCTTT
TRBJ2-7 TRBV7-9 NA NA CASSLVPLSRADF TGTGCCAGCAGCTTAGTCCCATTGTCACGGGCCGACTTC
TRBJ2-7 TRBV7-9 TRBD1 NA CASSKGGGSSYEQYF TGTGCCAGCAGCAAAGGGGGCGGTAGCTCCTACGAGCAGTACTTC
TRBJ1-5 TRBV18 NA NA CASSISSDQPQHF TGTGCCAGCTCAATAAGTTCAGATCAGCCCCAGCATTTT
TRBJ1-1 TRBV11-3 NA NA CASSLGAGNTEAFF TGTGCCAGCAGCTTGGGTGCAGGAAACACTGAAGCTTTCTTT
TRBJ1-5 TRBV19 TRBD1 NA CASRGTGSGQPQHF TGTGCCAGTAGAGGGACAGGGTCTGGTCAGCCCCAGCATTTT
TRBJ2-7 TRBV5-1 TRBD1 NA CASSLVGQGDYEQYF TGCGCCAGCAGCTTGGTGGGACAGGGGGACTACGAGCAGTACTTC
TRBJ2-5 TRBV4-1 TRBD1 NA CASSQEGQKHSGSQETQYF TGCGCCAGCAGCCAAGAGGGACAGAAGCACTCGGGGTCCCAAGAGACCCAGTACTTC
TRBJ2-2 TRBV4-3 TRBD2 NA CASSHNTPSGSRTGELFF TGCGCCAGCAGCCACAATACCCCTAGCGGGAGTCGGACCGGGGAGCTGTTTTTT
TRBJ1-1 TRBV9 TRBD1 NA CASSKYRDRATEAFF TGTGCCAGCAGCAAATACCGGGACAGGGCCACTGAAGCTTTCTTT
TRBJ2-1 TRBV5-1 NA NA CASSLRQGRGNEQFF TGCGCCAGCAGCTTGCGGCAGGGTAGGGGAAATGAGCAGTTCTTC
TRBJ2-5 TRBV28 NA NA CASSRPGTPGGTQYF TGTGCCAGCAGTCGACCTGGGACGCCTGGGGGGACCCAGTACTTC
TRBJ2-1 TRBV7-2 NA NA CASSTGSVIGEQFF TGTGCCAGCAGCACCGGATCGGTAATCGGTGAGCAGTTCTTC
TRBJ2-7 TRBV7-3 TRBD2 NA CASSSRTSGDYEQYF TGTGCCAGCAGTTCTCGGACTAGCGGGGACTACGAGCAGTACTTC
TRBJ1-5 TRBV28 NA NA CASSLKAFFNQPQHF TGTGCCAGCAGTTTGAAGGCCTTCTTCAATCAGCCCCAGCATTTT
TRBJ1-5 TRBV5-6 NA once CASSNQGWDNQPQHF TGTGCCAGCAGCAACCAGGGGTGGGACAATCAGCCCCAGCATTTT
TRBJ2-7 TRBV6-5 NA NA CASSYSGQQYEQYF TGTGCCAGCAGTTACTCCGGACAGCAGTACGAGCAGTACTTC
TRBJ2-1 TRBV5-6 NA once CASSSGAVGNEQFF TGTGCCAGCAGCTCGGGGGCAGTTGGGAATGAGCAGTTCTTC
TRBJ2-7 TRBV6-1 TRBD1 NA CASRREGAYYEQYF TGTGCCAGCAGAAGAGAGGGGGCCTACTACGAGCAGTACTTC
TRBJ2-5 TRBV19 NA NA CASSIDLRTGTQYF TGTGCCAGTAGTATAGATCTACGAACTGGGACCCAGTACTTC